These 14 T cell receptor beta chains came from one sample sequenced in a study of prognosis after radiotherapy for stage I lung cancer. The TCR beta CDR3 region was amplified from genomic DNA, with two rounds of multiplex PCR being used for the amplification. The first round of PCR was done with primers that matched each TRBV and TRBJ gene. TCRdb passed the multiplex PCR reads through MiXCR, listing each CDR3 protein once. The table lists 25,000 to 30,000 distinct CDR3 sequences, approximately 44% of them singletons. Here the sequenced sample was PBMCs, taken before or after stereotactic body radiation therapy (not recorded which). These receptors originate from a donor over 45 with non-small cell lung cancer.

The chain uses TRBV5-1 and TRBJ1-4, with 7 bases aligning to TRBD1. The V gene end was trimmed by 2 bases and the J gene end by 8 bases; junction bases not matched to a gene: 6. Germline V gene data show CDR1 as SGHRS and CDR2 as YFSETQ. This CDR3 is built from 14 residues. The CDR3 DNA reads as TGCGCCAGCAGCTTTGGGCAGGGGGTAGAAAAACTGTTTTTT. Amino acids: CASSFGQGVEKLFF.

This chain joins TRBV11-2 and TRBJ2-3, with D perhaps TRBD2 (6 bases). Trimming shortened V by 1 base and J by 4 bases, and 12 bases separated the two germline ends. Looked up from germline, CDR1 is SGHAT and CDR2 is FQNNGV. This CDR3 has 15 residues. The CDR3 sequence is CASSLVGTRPDTQYF. For the CDR3, the DNA is TGTGCCAGCAGCTTAGTGGGGACTCGGCCAGATACGCAGTATTTT.

Only one count was recorded for this clonotype. One end of the junction fails to match germline, which may point to a read error. The gene calls are TRBV5-1 and TRBJ1-2, with D possibly matching TRBD1 (5 bases). The CDR3 sequence is 14 residues long. The germline V gene encodes CDR1 SGHRS and CDR2 YFSETQ. CDR3 coding DNA: TGCGCCAGTAGCTTTCTATCAGGGCCCGGGGGCTACACCTTC. This gives the protein CASSFLSGPGGYTF.

In regard to this clonotype: A read error is likely here: a far larger clone is one base away. The gene calls are TRBV6-8 and TRBJ2-2; 7 bases line up with TRBD1. The CDR3 contains 19 residues. V was clipped by 0 bases and J by 5 bases; unmatched bases: 15. Germline CDR1 reads MNHGY; CDR2 reads SAAAGT. This chain's CDR3 is CASSYSLSVLGGGTGELFF. DNA for the CDR3: TGTGCCAGCAGTTACTCACTGAGTGTACTAGGGGGCGGAACCGGGGAGCTGTTTTTT.

In its sample, this clonotype was seen many times. The V call is TRBV24-1, the J call TRBJ2-1; 11 bases agree with TRBD1. Germline assignment: CDR1 KGHDR and CDR2 SFDVKD. J was trimmed by 8 bases and V by 3 bases; bases with no gene match: 8. This CDR3 has 16 amino acids. The CDR3 reads CATSDGLEDRGHEQFF. Written as DNA, the CDR3 is TGTGCCACCAGTGATGGATTAGAGGACAGGGGGCATGAGCAGTTCTTC.

The chain couples TRBV20-1 to TRBJ2-7, with D uncertain. The CDR3 has 15 residues. Trimming removed 2 bases at V and 0 bases at J, with 14 bases between. Germline values: CDR1 DFQATT, CDR2 SNEGSKA (reference sequence). CDR3 bases: TGCAGTGCTAGACTTTTTGGCGGCTACTCCTACGAGCAGTACTTC. Protein product: CSARLFGGYSYEQYF.

This clonotype appeared a single time. The chain joins TRBV3-1 to TRBJ1-2, with D possibly TRBD1 on 5 matching bases. Germline loops: CDR1 LGHDT, CDR2 YNNKEL (reference sequence). This CDR3 has 15 amino acids. Trimming took off 0 bases at V and 8 bases at J, with 16 bases between the two ends. The CDR3 DNA is TGTGCCAGCAGCCAAGATAACAGGCCTATAAAAGGCTACACCTTC. The encoded protein is CASSQDNRPIKGYTF.

This clonotype was recorded at least ten times. V is TRBV7-6 and J is TRBJ2-1, with D possibly matching TRBD2 (5 bases). The V end lost 5 bases, the J end lost 4 bases, and 18 bases lay between the germline ends. Germline CDR1 and CDR2: SGHVS and FNYEAQ. The CDR3 has 16 residues. The CDR3 is CASSERGGFIYNEQFF. The CDR3 DNA follows: TGTGCCAGCAGCGAACGTGGAGGATTTATTTACAATGAGCAGTTCTTC.

The CDR3 sequence: CASSTGQQETQYF. Written as DNA, the CDR3 is TGTGCCAGCTCAACGGGACAACAAGAGACCCAGTACTTC. The chain joins TRBV18 to TRBJ2-5, with a weak D call TRBD1 (6 bases). The length of the CDR3 is 13 residues. Germline lookup yields CDR1 KGHSH and CDR2 LQKENI. V was shortened by 5 bases and J by 2 bases, with 9 bases between the two germline ends.

This clonotype was seen many times. The chain carries TRBV5-1 and TRBJ2-7; D unclear. CDR1 and CDR2 from the germline V gene are SGHRS and YFSETQ. The CDR3 has 15 amino acids. Trimming took off 0 bases at V and 0 bases at J, with 10 bases between the two ends. CDR3 DNA sequence: TGCGCCAGCAGCTTGGAACCGTCCCTCTCCTACGAGCAGTACTTC. Its protein product is CASSLEPSLSYEQYF.

Remarks on this clonotype: This may stem from a read error, because a much larger clone lies one nucleotide away. The DNA is omitted, as the CDR3 cannot be located on it reliably, and the CDR3 follows TCRdb's listing. The rearrangement links TRBV6-2 or TRBV6-3 to TRBJ1-4. The CDR3 region is 15 residues in length, termini included. Germline V lookup: CDR1 MNHEY, CDR2 SVGEGT. CDR3 amino acids: CANSSSGDFGEKLFF.

The table lists this clonotype with many counts. V usage is TRBV9 and J usage is TRBJ1-2, with TRBD1 as a possible D gene (6 bases). Germline lookup yields CDR1 SGDLS and CDR2 YYNGEE. V was trimmed by 4 bases and J by 4 bases, leaving 20 bases between them. The CDR3 sequence is 16 residues long. Here the CDR3 reads CASSLDLHRAGYGYTF. CDR3 sequence (DNA): TGTGCCAGCAGCCTCGACCTCCACAGGGCCGGCTATGGCTACACCTTC.

Of note for this clonotype: A far more abundant clone sits one base away, making this likely a read error. V usage is TRBV20-1 and J usage is TRBJ2-1; no clear D. Germline V CDR1 and CDR2: DFQATT, SNEGSKA (reference sequence). The CDR3 is made up of 12 amino acids. V was trimmed by 1 base and J by 10 bases, leaving 11 bases between them. CDR3 sequence reads: CSARAEVNEQFF. CDR3 nucleotides: TGCAGTGCTAGAGCCGAGGTGAACGAGCAGTTCTTC.

This clonotype was observed at least ten times. The V gene is TRBV5-6, the J gene TRBJ2-1, with 7 bases that match TRBD2. CDR3 size: 16 residues. The germline CDR1 and CDR2 sequences are SGHDT and YYEEEE. The V gene end was trimmed by 0 bases and the J gene end by 2 bases; junction bases not matched to a gene: 5. CDR3 coding DNA: TGTGCCAGCAGCTTGGGGGAGGGAACGGCCTACAATGAGCAGTTCTTC. Protein: CASSLGEGTAYNEQFF.